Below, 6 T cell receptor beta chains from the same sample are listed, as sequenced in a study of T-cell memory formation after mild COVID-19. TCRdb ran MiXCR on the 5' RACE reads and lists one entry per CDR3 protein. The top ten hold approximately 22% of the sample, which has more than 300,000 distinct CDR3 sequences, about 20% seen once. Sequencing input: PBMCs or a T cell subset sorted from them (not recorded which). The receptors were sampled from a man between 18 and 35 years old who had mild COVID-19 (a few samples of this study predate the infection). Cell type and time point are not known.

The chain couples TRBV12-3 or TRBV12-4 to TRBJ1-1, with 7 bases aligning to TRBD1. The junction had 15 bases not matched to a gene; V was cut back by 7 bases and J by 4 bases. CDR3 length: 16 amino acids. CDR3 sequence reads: CASTRGEGAGSTEAFF. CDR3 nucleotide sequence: TGTGCCAGCACCCGGGGAGAGGGGGCAGGGAGCACTGAAGCTTTCTTT.

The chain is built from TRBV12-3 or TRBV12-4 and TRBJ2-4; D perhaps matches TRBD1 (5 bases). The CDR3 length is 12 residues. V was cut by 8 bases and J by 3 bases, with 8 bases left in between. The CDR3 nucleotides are TGTGCCAGCGGCAGGGTCAAAAACATTCAGTACTTC. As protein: CASGRVKNIQYF.

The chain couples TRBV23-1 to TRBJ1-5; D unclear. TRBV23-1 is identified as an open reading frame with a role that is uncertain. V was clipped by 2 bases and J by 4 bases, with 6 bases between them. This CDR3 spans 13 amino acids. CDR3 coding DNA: TGCGCCAGCAGTCAACCCGAGAATCAGCCCCAGCATTTT. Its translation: CASSQPENQPQHF.

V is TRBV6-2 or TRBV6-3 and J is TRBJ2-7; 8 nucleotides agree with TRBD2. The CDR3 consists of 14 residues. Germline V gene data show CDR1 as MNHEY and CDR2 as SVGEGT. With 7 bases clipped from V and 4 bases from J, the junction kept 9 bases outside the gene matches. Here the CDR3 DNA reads TGTGCCAGCACCTTTGACCAGCGGGGGTACGAGCAGTACTTC. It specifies CASTFDQRGYEQYF.

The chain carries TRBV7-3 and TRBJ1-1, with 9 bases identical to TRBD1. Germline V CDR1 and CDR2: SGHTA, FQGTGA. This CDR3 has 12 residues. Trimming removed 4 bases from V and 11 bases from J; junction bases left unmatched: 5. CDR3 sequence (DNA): TGTGCCAGCAGCTCTCGGACAGGGGTGGCTTTCTTT. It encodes CASSSRTGVAFF.

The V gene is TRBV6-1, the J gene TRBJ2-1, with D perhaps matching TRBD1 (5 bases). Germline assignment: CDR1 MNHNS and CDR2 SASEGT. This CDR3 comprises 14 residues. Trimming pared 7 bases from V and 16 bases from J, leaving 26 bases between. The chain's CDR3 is CASTVGRPTNGNFF. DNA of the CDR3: TGTGCCAGCACCGTGGGGCGGCCTACGAATGGCAACTTCTTC.